What follows are 14 T cell receptor beta chains derived from one specimen sequenced in a study of blood T cell repertoires in COVID-19. Method: immunoSEQ multiplex PCR; TCRdb's copy keeps in-frame clones and lacks some. The sample holds over 120,000 clones, roughly 80% seen once. Sequencing used peripheral blood. These receptors came from an older woman with acute or convalescent COVID-19.

This chain uses TRBV5-1 with TRBJ2-2; TRBD1 matches 9 bases. The CDR3 runs to 16 residues. Germline V lookup: CDR1 SGHRS, CDR2 YFSETQ. V dropped 4 bases and J dropped 1; count of bases not matched to a gene: 5. CDR3 protein: CASSPPGQGNTGELFF. For the CDR3, the DNA is TGCGCCAGCAGCCCCCCGGGACAGGGGAACACCGGGGAGCTGTTTTTT.

V gene TRBV6-2 or TRBV6-3 combines with J gene TRBJ2-4, with 7 bases aligning to TRBD2. Germline assignment: CDR1 MNHEY and CDR2 SVGEGT. V shed 5 bases and J 3 bases; nucleotides not matched to a gene: 10. This CDR3 spans 16 amino acids. In DNA form, the CDR3 reads TGTGCCAGCAGTACCGGACTAGGACGGGACAAAAACATTCAGTACTTC. It translates to CASSTGLGRDKNIQYF.

The chain carries TRBV7-2 and TRBJ2-7; no firm D call. The CDR3 runs 14 residues. Trimming took off 4 bases at V and 2 bases at J, with 12 bases between the two ends. Germline values: CDR1 SGHTA, CDR2 FQGNSA. The CDR3 spells CASSSYSVAYEQYF. The CDR3 DNA reads TGTGCCAGCAGCTCATATTCAGTCGCCTACGAGCAGTACTTC.

J is TRBJ1-5 and V is TRBV28; a possible D gene is TRBD1 (6 bases). The CDR3 loop spans 14 amino acids. Germline values: CDR1 MDHEN, CDR2 SYDVKM. V was trimmed by 8 bases and J by 1 base, leaving 12 bases between them. The CDR3 sequence: CASGGGSSNQPQHF. As DNA, the CDR3 is TGTGCCAGCGGTGGGGGCTCAAGCAATCAGCCCCAGCATTTT.

CDR3 bases: TGTGCCAGCAGTTCTCATGCCACAGGGCAGAATCAGCCCCAGCATTTT. This encodes CASSSHATGQNQPQHF. The chain couples TRBV27 to TRBJ1-5, with D tentatively TRBD1 (6 bases). This CDR3 contains 16 residues. V was clipped by 4 bases and J by 4 bases, with 17 bases between them. The germline V gene has CDR1 MNHEY and CDR2 SMNVEV (reference sequence).

This clone was seen a few times. The V and J genes are TRBV7-6 and TRBJ1-6, with D perhaps TRBD1 (5 bases). The CDR3 length is 16 residues. The V gene lost 0 bases and the J gene lost 7 bases, with 13 bases spanning the gap. CDR1 and CDR2 (germline): SGHVS, FNYEAQ. CDR3 sequence: CASSLAGRGGNSPLHF. The CDR3 DNA is TGTGCCAGCAGCTTAGCAGGGAGGGGAGGGAATTCACCCCTCCACTTT. The full variable domain, rest sourced from reference TRBV7-6 and TRBJ1-6, is GAGVSQSPRYKVTKRGQDVALRCDPISGHVSLYWYRQALGQGPEFLTYFNYEAQQDKSGLPNDRFSAERPEGSISTLTIQRTEQRDSAMYRCASSLAGRGGNSPLHFGNGTRLTVT.

V is TRBV6-5 and J is TRBJ2-1, with 9 bases aligning to TRBD1. The CDR3 is 14 residues long. CDR1 and CDR2 (germline): MNHEY, SVGAGI. The trim removed 6 bases at V and 5 bases at J, leaving 5 bases unmatched. The CDR3 DNA reads TGTGCCAGCAGCCGACAGGGGGGGGACAATGAGCAGTTCTTC. Its translation is CASSRQGGDNEQFF.

About this clone: One junction end disagrees with the germline gene, perhaps due to a read error. The rearrangement uses TRBV2 and TRBJ1-2, with 8 bases fitting TRBD1. CDR1 is SNHLY, CDR2 FYNNEI, per germline. CDR3 length equals 12 residues. For the CDR3, the DNA is TGTGCCAGCAGGACGGGACAGGCTATCCTCCGCTTC. Encoded protein: CASRTGQAILRF.

V gene TRBV19 combines with J gene TRBJ1-5, with D possibly TRBD1 on 5 matching bases. V was shortened by 3 bases and J by 0 bases, with 24 bases between the two germline ends. Germline V gene sequence: CDR1 LNHDA, CDR2 SQIVND (reference sequence). This CDR3 is built from 20 residues. The CDR3 DNA sequence: TGTGCCAGTAGTATGGCAGGTTTCCAGGGATACCTTTCTAGCAATCAGCCCCAGCATTTT. It specifies CASSMAGFQGYLSSNQPQHF. Variable domain in full (rest from reference TRBV19 and TRBJ1-5): DGGITQSPKYLFRKEGQNVTLSCEQNLNHDAMYWYRQDPGQGLRLIYYSQIVNDFQKGDIAEGYSVSREKKESFPLTVTSAQKNPTAFYLCASSMAGFQGYLSSNQPQHFGDGTRLSIL.

The rearrangement links TRBV4-2 to TRBJ2-7; maybe TRBD2 (6 bases). The CDR3 contains 15 residues. The germline V gene encodes CDR1 LGHNA and CDR2 YNFKEQ. V was cut by 4 bases and J by 6 bases, with 19 bases left in between. CDR3 in amino acids: CASSPYRDWVLEQYF. CDR3 in DNA: TGTGCCAGCAGCCCCTACCGGGACTGGGTCCTCGAGCAGTACTTC.

V and J are TRBV7-9 and TRBJ1-1; tentatively, D is TRBD1 (5 bases). CDR1 and CDR2 from the germline V gene are SEHNR and FQNEAQ (reference sequence). The CDR3 is 15 residues long. V gave up 5 bases and J gave up 0 bases, with 13 bases separating them. In DNA form, the CDR3 reads TGTGCCAGCAGCCCCCGGGGGGGGGTGAACACTGAAGCTTTCTTT. Its protein is CASSPRGGVNTEAFF. The full variable domain, rest sourced from reference TRBV7-9 and TRBJ1-1, is DTGVSQNPRHKITKRGQNVTFRCDPISEHNRLYWYRQTLGQGPEFLTYFQNEAQLEKSRLLSDRFSAERPKGSFSTLEIQRTEQGDSAMYLCASSPRGGVNTEAFFGQGTRLTVV.

Of note for this clone: At one end the junction does not follow the germline gene, possibly because of a read error. This rearrangement joins TRBV7-2 to TRBJ2-1, with D perhaps TRBD2 (6 bases). The CDR3 is 13 residues long. The germline V gene has CDR1 SGHTA and CDR2 FQGNSA. This CDR3 reads CASSLESGLGRIF. The CDR3 bases are TGTGCCAGCAGCTTAGAGTCGGGACTTGGGCGGATCTTC.

The V call is TRBV6-5, the J call TRBJ1-1; a possible D gene is TRBD1 (5 bases). Per germline, CDR1 MNHEY and CDR2 SVGAGI. The CDR3 consists of 13 residues. V was trimmed by 2 bases and J by 7 bases, leaving 11 bases between them. As DNA, the CDR3 is TGTGCCAGCAGTTACGTCGGGGGACTTGAAGCTTTCTTT. Encoded protein: CASSYVGGLEAFF.

The chain uses TRBV7-2 and TRBJ2-7; 7 bases are shared with TRBD1. V shed 1 base, J shed 6 bases, and the junction held 6 bases outside the gene matches. CDR1 is SGHTA, CDR2 FQGNSA, per germline. The CDR3 is 14 amino acids. Written as DNA, the CDR3 is TGTGCCAGCAGCTTAGGTTACAGGGGATTCGAGCAGTACTTC. This encodes CASSLGYRGFEQYF.